A selection of T cell receptor beta chains follows, all from one sample in a study of PD-L1 blockade in urothelial cancer. Clones were read by immunoSEQ multiplex PCR, and TCRdb kept only the in-frame ones, dropping some. The data hold around 46,000 clones, with more than 75% observed a single time. The sequences come from PBMCs, collected around atezolizumab (anti-PD-L1) treatment. These receptors all stem from a man aged 55 to 70 with urothelial cancer. The CDR3 runs from the conserved cysteine through the conserved F or W.

J,V,CDR3
TRBJ2-7,TRBV6-5,CASRDGTGVYHEQYF
TRBJ1-1,TRBV5-6,CASSLKGHGTEAFF
TRBJ2-5,TRBV18,CASSPPARARETQYF
TRBJ1-1,TRBV2,CASSEGEGGEAFF
TRBJ1-4,TRBV7-2,CASSRRSGWGEKLFF
TRBJ2-1,TRBV19,CASSIRAGVSYNEQFF
TRBJ1-5,TRBV5-5,CASSRDRVNQPQHF
TRBJ2-3,TRBV11-3,CASSPTRGTDTQYF
TRBJ2-7,TRBV7-9,CASSTTGGGSYEQYF
TRBJ2-5,TRBV5-4,CASRSQGGVGTQYF
TRBJ1-5,TRBV7-2,CASSPSTNQPQHF
TRBJ1-2,TRBV4-1,CASSQARGRDGYTF
TRBJ1-4,TRBV7-9,CASSSGSIEKLFF
TRBJ2-3,TRBV6-4,CASSEDRVRDTQYF